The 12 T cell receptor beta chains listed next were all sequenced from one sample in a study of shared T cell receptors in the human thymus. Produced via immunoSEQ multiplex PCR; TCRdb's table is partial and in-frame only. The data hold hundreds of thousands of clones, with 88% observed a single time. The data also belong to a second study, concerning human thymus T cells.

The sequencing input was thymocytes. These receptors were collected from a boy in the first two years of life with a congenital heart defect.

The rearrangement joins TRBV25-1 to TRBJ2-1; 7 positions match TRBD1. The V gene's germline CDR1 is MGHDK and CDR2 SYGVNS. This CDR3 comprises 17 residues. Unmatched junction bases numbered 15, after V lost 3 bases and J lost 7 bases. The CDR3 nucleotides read TGTGCCAGCAGTGAGTCCCTCCGGACAGGTCTTGGGAATGAGCAGTTCTTC. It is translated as CASSESLRTGLGNEQFF.

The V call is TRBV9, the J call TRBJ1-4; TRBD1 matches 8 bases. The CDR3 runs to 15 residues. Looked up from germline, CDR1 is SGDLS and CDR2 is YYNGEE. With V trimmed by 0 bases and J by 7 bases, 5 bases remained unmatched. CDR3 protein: CASSVEQGAVEKLFF. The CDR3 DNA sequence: TGTGCCAGCAGCGTAGAGCAGGGGGCTGTTGAAAAACTGTTTTTT. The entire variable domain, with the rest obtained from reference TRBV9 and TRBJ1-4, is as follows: DSGVTQTPKHLITATGQRVTLRCSPRSGDLSVYWYQQSLDQGLQFLIQYYNGEERAKGNILERFSAQQFPDLHSELNLSSLELGDSALYFCASSVEQGAVEKLFFGSGTQLSVL.

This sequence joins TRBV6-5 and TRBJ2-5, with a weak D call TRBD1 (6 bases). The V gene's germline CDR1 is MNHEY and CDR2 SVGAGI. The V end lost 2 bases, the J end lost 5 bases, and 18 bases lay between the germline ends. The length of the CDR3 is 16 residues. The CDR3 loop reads CASSYGVGQGSETQYF. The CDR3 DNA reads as TGTGCCAGCAGTTACGGAGTCGGGCAGGGGAGCGAGACCCAGTACTTC.

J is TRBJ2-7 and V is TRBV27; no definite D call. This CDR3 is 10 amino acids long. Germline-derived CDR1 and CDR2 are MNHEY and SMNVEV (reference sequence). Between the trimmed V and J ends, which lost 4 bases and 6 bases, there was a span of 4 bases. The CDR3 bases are TGTGCCAGCAGTTCGGGCGAGCAGTACTTC. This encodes CASSSGEQYF.

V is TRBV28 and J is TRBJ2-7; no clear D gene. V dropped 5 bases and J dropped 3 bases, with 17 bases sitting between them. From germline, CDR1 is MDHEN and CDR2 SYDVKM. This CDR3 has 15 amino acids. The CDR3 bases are TGTGCCAGCAGTCTTAGGCCGCCGACAAGCTACGAGCAGTACTTC. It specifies CASSLRPPTSYEQYF.

In nucleotides, the CDR3 is TGTGCCAGTAGTATGGCAGGGCCGGCGTCTGGGGCCAACGTCCTGACTTTC. Translated: CASSMAGPASGANVLTF. The chain is built from TRBV19 and TRBJ2-6; a weak D match, TRBD1 (5 bases). The CDR3 has 17 residues. From germline, CDR1 is LNHDA and CDR2 SQIVND (reference sequence). Trimming shortened V by 3 bases and J by 1 base, and 13 bases separated the two germline ends.

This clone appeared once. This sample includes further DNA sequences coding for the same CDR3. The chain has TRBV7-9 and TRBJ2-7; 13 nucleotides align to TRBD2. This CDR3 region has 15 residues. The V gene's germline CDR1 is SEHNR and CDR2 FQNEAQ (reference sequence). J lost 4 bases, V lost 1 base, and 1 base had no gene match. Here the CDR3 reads CASSLGTSGRYEQYF. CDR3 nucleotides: TGTGCCAGCAGCTTAGGGACTAGCGGGAGATACGAGCAGTACTTC.

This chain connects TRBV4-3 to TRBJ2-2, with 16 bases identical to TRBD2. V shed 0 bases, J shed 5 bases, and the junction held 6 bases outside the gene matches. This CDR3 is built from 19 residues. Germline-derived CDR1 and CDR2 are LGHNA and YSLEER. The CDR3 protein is CASSQDWGLAGGTTGELFF. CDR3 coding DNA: TGCGCCAGCAGCCAAGATTGGGGACTAGCGGGGGGGACAACCGGGGAGCTGTTTTTT.

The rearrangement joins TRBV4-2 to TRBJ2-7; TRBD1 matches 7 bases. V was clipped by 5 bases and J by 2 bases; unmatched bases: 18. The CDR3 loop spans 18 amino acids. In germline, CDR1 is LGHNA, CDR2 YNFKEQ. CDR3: CASSTRGRDSSKTYEQYF. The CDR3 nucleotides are TGTGCCAGCAGCACAAGGGGGCGCGATTCGAGCAAGACCTACGAGCAGTACTTC.

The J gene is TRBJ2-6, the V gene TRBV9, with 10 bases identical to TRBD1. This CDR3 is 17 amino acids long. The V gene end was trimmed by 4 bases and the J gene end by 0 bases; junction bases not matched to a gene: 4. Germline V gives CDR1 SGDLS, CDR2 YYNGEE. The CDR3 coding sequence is TGTGCCAGCAGCCCCTGGACAGGGGGCTCTGGGGCCAACGTCCTGACTTTC. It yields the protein CASSPWTGGSGANVLTF.

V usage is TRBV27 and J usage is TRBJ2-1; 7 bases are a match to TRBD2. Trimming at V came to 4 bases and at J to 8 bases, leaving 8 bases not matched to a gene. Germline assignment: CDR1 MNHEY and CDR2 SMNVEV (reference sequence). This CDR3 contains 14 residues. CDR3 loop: CASSSELATHEQFF. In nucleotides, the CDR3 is TGTGCCAGCAGTTCCGAACTAGCGACCCATGAGCAGTTCTTC.

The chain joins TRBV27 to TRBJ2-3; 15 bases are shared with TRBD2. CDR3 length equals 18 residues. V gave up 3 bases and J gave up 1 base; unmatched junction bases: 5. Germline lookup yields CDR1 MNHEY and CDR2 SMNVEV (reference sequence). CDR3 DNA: TGTGCCAGCAGTTTGGGGACTAGCGGGAGGAAGGGCACAGATACGCAGTATTTT. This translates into CASSLGTSGRKGTDTQYF.